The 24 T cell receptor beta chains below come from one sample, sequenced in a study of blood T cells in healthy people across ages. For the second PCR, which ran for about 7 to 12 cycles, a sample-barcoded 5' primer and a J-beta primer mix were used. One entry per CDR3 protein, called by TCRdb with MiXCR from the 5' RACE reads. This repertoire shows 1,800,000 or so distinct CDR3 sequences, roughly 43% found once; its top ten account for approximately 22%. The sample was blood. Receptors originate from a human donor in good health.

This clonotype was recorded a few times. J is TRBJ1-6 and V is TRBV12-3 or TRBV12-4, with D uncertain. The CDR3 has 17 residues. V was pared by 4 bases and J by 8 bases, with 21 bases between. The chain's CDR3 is CASSYRVTGDIDSPLHF. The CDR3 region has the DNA TGTGCCAGCAGTTACCGGGTCACCGGAGATATAGATTCACCCCTCCACTTT.

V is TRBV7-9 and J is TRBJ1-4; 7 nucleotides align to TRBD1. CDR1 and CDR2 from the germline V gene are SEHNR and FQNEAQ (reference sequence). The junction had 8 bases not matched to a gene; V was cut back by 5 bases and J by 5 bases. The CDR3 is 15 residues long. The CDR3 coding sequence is TGTGCCAGCAGCCGAAGGGACAGATTAAATGAAAAACTGTTTTTT. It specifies CASSRRDRLNEKLFF. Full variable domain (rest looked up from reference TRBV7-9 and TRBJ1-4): DTGVSQNPRHKITKRGQNVTFRCDPISEHNRLYWYRQTLGQGPEFLTYFQNEAQLEKSRLLSDRFSAERPKGSFSTLEIQRTEQGDSAMYLCASSRRDRLNEKLFFGSGTQLSVL.

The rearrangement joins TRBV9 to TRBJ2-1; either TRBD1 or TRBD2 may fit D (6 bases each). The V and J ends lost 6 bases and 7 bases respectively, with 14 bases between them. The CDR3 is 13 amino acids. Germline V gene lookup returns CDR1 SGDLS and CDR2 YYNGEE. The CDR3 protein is CASNREARNEQFF. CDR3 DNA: TGTGCCAGCAACAGGGAGGCTCGGAATGAGCAGTTCTTC.

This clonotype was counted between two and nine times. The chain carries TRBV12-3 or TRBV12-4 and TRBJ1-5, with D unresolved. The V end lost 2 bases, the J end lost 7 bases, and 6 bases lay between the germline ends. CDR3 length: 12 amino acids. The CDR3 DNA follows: TGTGCCAGCAGTTTAAGAATGCAGCCCCAGCATTTT. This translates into CASSLRMQPQHF.

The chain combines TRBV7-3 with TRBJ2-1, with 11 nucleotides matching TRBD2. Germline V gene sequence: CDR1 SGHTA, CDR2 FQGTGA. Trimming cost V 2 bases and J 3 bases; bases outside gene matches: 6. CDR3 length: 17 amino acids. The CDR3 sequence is CASSLGYSGGDYNEQFF. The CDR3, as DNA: TGTGCCAGCAGCTTAGGCTATAGCGGGGGGGACTACAATGAGCAGTTCTTC.

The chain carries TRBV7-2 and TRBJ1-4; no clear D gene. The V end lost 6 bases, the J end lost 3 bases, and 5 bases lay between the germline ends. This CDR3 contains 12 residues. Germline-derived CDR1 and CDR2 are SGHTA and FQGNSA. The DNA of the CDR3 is TGTGCCAGCAGGATGGCTAATGAAAAACTGTTTTTT. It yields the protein CASRMANEKLFF.

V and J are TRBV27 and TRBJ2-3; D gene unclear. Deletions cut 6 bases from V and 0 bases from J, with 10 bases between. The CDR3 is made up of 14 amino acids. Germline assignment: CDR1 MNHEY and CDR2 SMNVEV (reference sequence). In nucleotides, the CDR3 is TGTGCCAGCAGCGGGCACACTAGCACAGATACGCAGTATTTT. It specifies CASSGHTSTDTQYF.

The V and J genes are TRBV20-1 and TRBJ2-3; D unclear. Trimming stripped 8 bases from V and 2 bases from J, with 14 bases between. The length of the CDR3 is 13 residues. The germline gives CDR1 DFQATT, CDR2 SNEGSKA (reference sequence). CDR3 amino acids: CSFPRTATDTQYF. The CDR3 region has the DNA TGCAGTTTTCCTCGGACCGCCACAGATACGCAGTATTTT.

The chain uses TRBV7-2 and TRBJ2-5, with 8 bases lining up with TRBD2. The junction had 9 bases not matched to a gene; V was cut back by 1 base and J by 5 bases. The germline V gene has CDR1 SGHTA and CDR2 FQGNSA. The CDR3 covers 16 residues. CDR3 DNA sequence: TGTGCCAGCAGCTTAGAAGGGACTAGATTTTGGGAGACCCAGTACTTC. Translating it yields CASSLEGTRFWETQYF.

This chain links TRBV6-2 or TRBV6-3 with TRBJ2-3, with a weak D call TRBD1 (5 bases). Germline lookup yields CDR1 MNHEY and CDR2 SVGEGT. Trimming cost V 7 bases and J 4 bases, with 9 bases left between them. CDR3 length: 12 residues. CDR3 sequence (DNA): TGTGCCAGCAAGGGGATCCCAGATACGCAGTATTTT. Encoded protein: CASKGIPDTQYF.

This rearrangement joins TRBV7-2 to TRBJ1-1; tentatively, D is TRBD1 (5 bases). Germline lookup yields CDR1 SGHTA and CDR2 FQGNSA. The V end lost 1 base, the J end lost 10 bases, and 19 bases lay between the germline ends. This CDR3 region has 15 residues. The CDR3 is CASSLVSNLGDGAFF. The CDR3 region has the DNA TGTGCCAGCAGCTTAGTTTCTAATCTAGGGGACGGAGCTTTCTTT.

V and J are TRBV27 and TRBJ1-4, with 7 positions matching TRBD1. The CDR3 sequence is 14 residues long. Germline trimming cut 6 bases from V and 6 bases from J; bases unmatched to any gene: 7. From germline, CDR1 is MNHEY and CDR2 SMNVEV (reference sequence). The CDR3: CASSRDSLYEKLFF. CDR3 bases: TGTGCCAGCAGCCGGGACAGCCTTTATGAAAAACTGTTTTTT.

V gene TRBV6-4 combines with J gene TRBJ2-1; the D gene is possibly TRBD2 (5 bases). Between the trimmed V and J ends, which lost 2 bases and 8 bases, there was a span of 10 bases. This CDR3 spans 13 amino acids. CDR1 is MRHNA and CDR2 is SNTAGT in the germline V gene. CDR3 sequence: CASSDAPRDEQFF. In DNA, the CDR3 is TGTGCCAGCAGTGACGCCCCGAGGGATGAGCAGTTCTTC.

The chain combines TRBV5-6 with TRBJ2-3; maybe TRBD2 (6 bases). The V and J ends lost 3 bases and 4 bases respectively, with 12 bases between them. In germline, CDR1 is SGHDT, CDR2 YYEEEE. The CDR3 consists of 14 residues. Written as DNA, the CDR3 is TGTGCCAGCAGCTCGGGACTGACCCCAGATACGCAGTATTTT. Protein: CASSSGLTPDTQYF.

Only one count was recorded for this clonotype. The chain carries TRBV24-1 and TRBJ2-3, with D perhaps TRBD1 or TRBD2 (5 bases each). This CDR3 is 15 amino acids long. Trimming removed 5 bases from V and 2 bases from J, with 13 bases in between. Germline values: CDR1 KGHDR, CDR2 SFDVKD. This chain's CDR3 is CATSGGTSLTDTQYF. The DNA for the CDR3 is TGTGCCACCAGTGGGGGGACCTCCCTCACAGATACGCAGTATTTT.

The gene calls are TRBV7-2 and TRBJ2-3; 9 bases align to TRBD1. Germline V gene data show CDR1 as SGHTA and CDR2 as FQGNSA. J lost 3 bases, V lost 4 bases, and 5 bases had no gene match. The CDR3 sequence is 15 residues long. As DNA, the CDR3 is TGTGCCAGCAGCTCTTCGGGACAGGGAACAGATACGCAGTATTTT. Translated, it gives CASSSSGQGTDTQYF. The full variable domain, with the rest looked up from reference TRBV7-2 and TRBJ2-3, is GAGVSQSPSNKVTEKGKDVELRCDPISGHTALYWYRQSLGQGLEFLIYFQGNSAPDKSGLPSDRFSAERTGGSVSTLTIQRTQQEDSAVYLCASSSSGQGTDTQYFGPGTRLTVL.

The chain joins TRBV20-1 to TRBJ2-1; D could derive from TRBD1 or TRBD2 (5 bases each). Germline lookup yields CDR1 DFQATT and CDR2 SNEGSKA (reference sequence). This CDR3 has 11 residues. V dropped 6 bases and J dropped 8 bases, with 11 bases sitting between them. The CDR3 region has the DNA TGCAGTGCAGAGATGGGGGATGAGCAGTTCTTC. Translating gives CSAEMGDEQFF.

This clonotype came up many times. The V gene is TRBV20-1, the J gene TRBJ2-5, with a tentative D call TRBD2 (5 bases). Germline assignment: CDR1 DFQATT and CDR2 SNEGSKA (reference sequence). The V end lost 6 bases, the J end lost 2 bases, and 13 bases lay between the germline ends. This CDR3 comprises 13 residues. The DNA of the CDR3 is TGCAGTGCGCCTTCTCGGGGACAAGAGACCCAGTACTTC. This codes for CSAPSRGQETQYF.

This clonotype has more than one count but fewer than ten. CDR3 DNA sequence: TGTGCCACCAGCAGACGGGACTACTATTACCATGAGCAGTTCTTC. As protein: CATSRRDYYYHEQFF. J is TRBJ2-1 and V is TRBV15; 7 bases map to TRBD2. The J segment lost 8 bases and the V segment lost 2 bases, leaving 9 bases of the junction unmatched. Germline V gene sequence: CDR1 LNHNV, CDR2 YYDKDF (reference sequence). CDR3 length equals 15 residues.

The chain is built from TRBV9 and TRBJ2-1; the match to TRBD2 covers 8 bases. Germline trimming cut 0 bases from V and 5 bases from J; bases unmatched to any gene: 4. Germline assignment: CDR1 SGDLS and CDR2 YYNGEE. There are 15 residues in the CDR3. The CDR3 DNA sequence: TGTGCCAGCAGCGTAGGACTAGCGAGGGACAATGAGCAGTTCTTC. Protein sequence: CASSVGLARDNEQFF.

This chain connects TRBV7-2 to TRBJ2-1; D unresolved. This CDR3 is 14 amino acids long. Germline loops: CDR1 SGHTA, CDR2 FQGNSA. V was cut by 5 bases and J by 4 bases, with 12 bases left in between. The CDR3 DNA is TGTGCCAGCAGCCAAATTGGGATATACAATGAGCAGTTCTTC. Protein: CASSQIGIYNEQFF.

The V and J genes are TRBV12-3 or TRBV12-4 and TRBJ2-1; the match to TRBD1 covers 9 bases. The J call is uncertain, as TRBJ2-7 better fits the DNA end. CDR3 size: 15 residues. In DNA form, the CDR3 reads TGTGCCAGCAGTTCTGCGGGACAGGGACTCAATGAGCAGTACTTC. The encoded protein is CASSSAGQGLNEQYF.

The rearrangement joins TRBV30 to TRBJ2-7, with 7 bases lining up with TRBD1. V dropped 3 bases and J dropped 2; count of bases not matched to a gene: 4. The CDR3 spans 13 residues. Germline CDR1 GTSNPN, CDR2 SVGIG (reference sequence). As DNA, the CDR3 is TGTGCCTGGAGCCGGGACAGCCCCTACGAGCAGTACTTC. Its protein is CAWSRDSPYEQYF. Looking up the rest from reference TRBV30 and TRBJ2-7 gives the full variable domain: SQTIHQWPATLVQPVGSPLSLECTVEGTSNPNLYWYRQAAGRGLQLLFYSVGIGQISSEVPQNLSASRPQDRQFILSSKKLLLSDSGFYLCAWSRDSPYEQYFGPGTRLTVT.

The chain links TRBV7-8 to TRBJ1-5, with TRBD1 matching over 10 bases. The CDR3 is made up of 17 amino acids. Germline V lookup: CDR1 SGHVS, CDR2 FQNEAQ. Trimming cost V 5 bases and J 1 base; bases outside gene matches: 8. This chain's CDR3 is CASSRSLGQGSNQPQHF. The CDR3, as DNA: TGTGCCAGCAGCCGTTCTCTGGGACAGGGGAGCAATCAGCCCCAGCATTTT.